This TCR beta chain was recovered during a study of T-cell memory formation after mild COVID-19. Regarding the study as a whole: Within pre-infection memory, some responding clones were found, suggesting cross-reactive memory joined.

Constant-segment primers served in 5'RACE that generated TCR alpha and TCR beta cDNA libraries bearing sample barcodes and UMIs. TCRdb ran MiXCR on the 5' RACE reads and lists one entry per CDR3 protein. This repertoire shows roughly 80,000 distinct CDR3 sequences, nearly 25% found once; its top ten account for 42%. Germline-derived CDR1 and CDR2 are SGHVS and FQNEAQ. This CDR3 is built from 13 residues. Details on this clonotype: No antigen is known for it.

The V and J genes are TRBV7-8 and TRBJ2-1; possible D gene TRBD2, 6 bases. Specimen: PBMCs or a T cell subset sorted from them (not recorded which). This TCR was recovered from a young man who had mild COVID-19 (a few samples of this study predate the infection). Cell type and time point are not known. CDR3 sequence reads: CVCSPGTSTEQFF. The CDR3 DNA sequence: TGTGTCTGCAGCCCAGGTACTAGCACTGAGCAGTTCTTC.